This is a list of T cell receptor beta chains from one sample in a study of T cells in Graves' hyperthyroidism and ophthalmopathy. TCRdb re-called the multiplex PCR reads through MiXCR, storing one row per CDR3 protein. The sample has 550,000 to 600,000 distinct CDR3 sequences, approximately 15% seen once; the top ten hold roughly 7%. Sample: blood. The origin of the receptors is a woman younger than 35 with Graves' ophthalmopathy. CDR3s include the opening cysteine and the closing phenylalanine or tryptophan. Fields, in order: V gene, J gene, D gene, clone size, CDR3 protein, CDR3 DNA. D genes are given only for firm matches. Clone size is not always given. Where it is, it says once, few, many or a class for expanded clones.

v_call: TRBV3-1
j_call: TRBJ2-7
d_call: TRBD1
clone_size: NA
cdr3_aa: CACNRGQGFYEQYF
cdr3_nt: TGTGCCTGCAACCGCGGACAGGGCTTCTACGAGCAGTACTTC

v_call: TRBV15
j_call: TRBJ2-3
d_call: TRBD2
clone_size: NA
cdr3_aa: CATSTSGASGTQYF
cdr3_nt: TGTGCCACCAGCACTAGCGGGGCCTCGGGGACGCAGTATTTT

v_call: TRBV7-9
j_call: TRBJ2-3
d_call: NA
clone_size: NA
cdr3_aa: CASSLVGGASVEVGTQYF
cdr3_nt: TGTGCCAGCAGCTTGGTGGGTGGGGCGTCCGTTGAGGTAGGTACGCAGTATTTT

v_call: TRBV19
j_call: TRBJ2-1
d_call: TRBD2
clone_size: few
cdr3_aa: CASKTSGPPSSYNEQFF
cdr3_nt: TGTGCCAGTAAGACTAGCGGTCCTCCCAGCTCCTACAATGAGCAGTTCTTC

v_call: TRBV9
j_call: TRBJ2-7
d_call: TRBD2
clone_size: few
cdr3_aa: CASSDGTSGRGPGYEQYF
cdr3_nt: TGTGCCAGCAGCGACGGGACTAGCGGGAGGGGCCCGGGCTACGAGCAGTACTTC

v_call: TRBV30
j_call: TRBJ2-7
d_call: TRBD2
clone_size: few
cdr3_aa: CAWSRIAGGPYEQYF
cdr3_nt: TGTGCCTGGAGTCGAATAGCGGGAGGACCATACGAGCAGTACTTC

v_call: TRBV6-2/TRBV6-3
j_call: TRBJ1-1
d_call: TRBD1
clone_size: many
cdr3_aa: CASSMDRMNTEAFF
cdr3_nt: TGTGCCAGCAGCATGGACAGGATGAACACTGAAGCTTTCTTT

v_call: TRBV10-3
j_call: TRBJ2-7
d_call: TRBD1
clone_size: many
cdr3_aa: CAISSQGREQYF
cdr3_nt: TGTGCCATCAGCTCACAGGGGCGGGAGCAGTACTTC

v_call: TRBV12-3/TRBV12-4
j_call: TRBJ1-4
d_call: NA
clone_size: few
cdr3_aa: CASSWASEKLFF
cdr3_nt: TGTGCCAGCAGCTGGGCCTCCGAAAAACTGTTTTTT

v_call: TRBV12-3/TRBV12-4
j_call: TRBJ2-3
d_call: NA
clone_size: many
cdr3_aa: CASSLFPGTDTQYF
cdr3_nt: TGTGCCAGCAGTTTATTTCCTGGCACAGATACGCAGTATTTT

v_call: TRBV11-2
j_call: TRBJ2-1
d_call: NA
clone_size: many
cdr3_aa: CASSLWAQTDEQFF
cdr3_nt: TGTGCCAGCAGCCTGTGGGCCCAGACGGATGAGCAGTTCTTC

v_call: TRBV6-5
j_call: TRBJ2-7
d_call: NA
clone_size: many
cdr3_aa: CASSYSNHAYEQYF
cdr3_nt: TGTGCCAGCAGTTACTCGAATCACGCCTACGAGCAGTACTTC

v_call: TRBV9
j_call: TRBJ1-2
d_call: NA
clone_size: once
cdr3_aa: CASTLSPGLEYYGYTF
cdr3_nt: TGTGCCAGCACCCTCTCTCCGGGGCTTGAATACTATGGCTACACCTTC